The 25 T cell receptor beta chains below were found in one sample sequenced in a study of T cells after yellow fever vaccination (dated by TCRdb to between 2019 and 2020). In light of the paper, this sample's treatment or condition label describes: live attenuated yellow fever vaccine strain. The library was built by means of 5' RACE. Sequencing used an Illumina NovaSeq 6000. TCRdb trimmed public reads at Q25 via fastp, called clones via MiXCR and kept in-frame beta chains. Rows merge per CDR3 protein into single entries with the most common DNA and genes. Across this sample there are under 400,000 distinct CDR3 sequences, with 9.5% to 15% seen only once. Of the sample, 2.5% to 4% is held by the ten largest clones. This specimen was CD4+ T cells sorted from PBMCs, taken 15 days after the yellow fever booster vaccination. These receptors were obtained from a man in his late teens or twenties who received the YFV17D yellow fever vaccine.

This clonotype was detected a few times. The chain is built from TRBV7-9 and TRBJ1-1; possible D gene TRBD1, 5 bases. This CDR3 spans 14 amino acids. The germline V gene has CDR1 SEHNR and CDR2 FQNEAQ (reference sequence). V was cut by 5 bases and J by 0 bases, with 10 bases left in between. The CDR3 loop reads CASSAPGLNTEAFF. DNA for the CDR3: TGTGCCAGCAGCGCTCCAGGGTTGAACACTGAAGCTTTCTTT.

The rearrangement links TRBV10-3 to TRBJ1-1; D is uncertain. This CDR3 region has 14 residues. Germline V gene data show CDR1 as ENHRY and CDR2 as SYGVKD. V lost 4 bases and J lost 5, with 14 bases in between. The CDR3 bases are TGTGCCATCAGTGTTTCGGGGAGAGGAACTGAAGCTTTCTTT. Its protein is CAISVSGRGTEAFF.

This clonotype was seen many times. V usage is TRBV6-2 or TRBV6-3 and J usage is TRBJ1-5; D ambiguous. The CDR3 has 12 residues. From germline, CDR1 is MNHEY and CDR2 SVGEGT. V was cut by 3 bases and J by 9 bases, with 9 bases left in between. CDR3: CASSYLSGPQHF. CDR3 coding DNA: TGTGCCAGCAGTTATCTCTCTGGGCCCCAGCATTTT.

V gene TRBV5-1 combines with J gene TRBJ2-1; D not certain. V gave up 0 bases and J gave up 6 bases, with 4 bases separating them. This CDR3 has 12 residues. Germline V CDR1 and CDR2: SGHRS, YFSETQ. CDR3 loop: CASSLGFNEQFF. DNA for the CDR3: TGCGCCAGCAGCTTGGGCTTCAATGAGCAGTTCTTC.

The chain is built from TRBV4-3 and TRBJ2-5; no clear D gene. CDR3 length equals 17 residues. The germline CDR1 and CDR2 sequences are LGHNA and YSLEER. V was pared by 0 bases and J by 2 bases, with 16 bases between. Here the CDR3 DNA reads TGCGCCAGCAGCCAAGAAGTGTACTACCTACGTCAAGAGACCCAGTACTTC. Amino acids: CASSQEVYYLRQETQYF.

The chain carries TRBV11-2 and TRBJ2-7, with a tentative D call TRBD1 (5 bases). V gave up 6 bases and J gave up 4 bases, with 13 bases separating them. The CDR3 contains 13 residues. CDR1 is SGHAT, CDR2 FQNNGV, per germline. The CDR3 DNA reads TGTGCCAGCAGAAAAGGGGATCCTTACGAGCAGTACTTC. Amino acid sequence: CASRKGDPYEQYF. The whole variable domain, filled in from reference TRBV11-2 and TRBJ2-7, reads EAGVAQSPRYKIIEKRQSVAFWCNPISGHATLYWYQQILGQGPKLLIQFQNNGVVDDSQLPKDRFSAERLKGVDSTLKIQPAKLEDSAVYLCASRKGDPYEQYFGPGTRLTVT.

J is TRBJ1-1 and V is TRBV7-8, with 10 bases matching TRBD1. The CDR3 spans 16 residues. V shed 4 bases, J shed 0 bases, and the junction held 5 bases outside the gene matches. CDR1 is SGHVS, CDR2 FQNEAQ, per germline. In DNA, the CDR3 is TGTGCCAGCAGCTCCGGGACAGGGGTCATGAACACTGAAGCTTTCTTT. Its protein product is CASSSGTGVMNTEAFF.

This clonotype has just a few counts. This chain uses TRBV12-3 or TRBV12-4 with TRBJ1-2; a weak D match, TRBD1 (6 bases). CDR3 length equals 15 residues. The V and J ends lost 2 bases and 4 bases respectively, with 14 bases between them. This CDR3 is CASSLIGGVSYGYTF. In nucleotides, the CDR3 is TGTGCCAGCAGTTTAATAGGGGGTGTTTCCTATGGCTACACCTTC.

This clonotype was detected a few times. The chain links TRBV7-3 to TRBJ2-1; 10 bases are a match to TRBD1. The V and J ends lost 5 bases and 4 bases, in that order; junction bases with no gene match: 5. Germline loops: CDR1 SGHTA, CDR2 FQGTGA. The CDR3 consists of 15 residues. CDR3 sequence (DNA): TGTGCCAGCAGCACCGGGACAGGGGCGTACAATGAGCAGTTCTTC. Protein product: CASSTGTGAYNEQFF.

The chain's CDR3 is CASNGLPSTDTQYF. CDR3 coding DNA: TGTGCCAGCAACGGACTTCCTAGCACAGATACGCAGTATTTT. This rearrangement joins TRBV7-2 to TRBJ2-3, with D possibly matching TRBD2 (5 bases). The CDR3 contains 14 residues. Germline CDR1 and CDR2: SGHTA and FQGNSA. V lost 7 bases and J 0 bases, leaving 11 bases between the germline ends.

This clonotype was counted a few times. The chain has TRBV28 and TRBJ2-2, with TRBD1 matching over 7 bases. The J segment lost 9 bases and the V segment lost 6 bases, leaving 10 bases of the junction unmatched. Germline CDR1 MDHEN, CDR2 SYDVKM. This CDR3 has 14 residues. CDR3: CASREGQGVRELFF. The CDR3 DNA reads as TGTGCCAGCAGAGAGGGGCAGGGGGTGCGGGAGCTGTTTTTT.

The V call is TRBV9, the J call TRBJ2-1, with 8 positions matching TRBD1. CDR3 length equals 16 residues. Germline V gene sequence: CDR1 SGDLS, CDR2 YYNGEE. With V trimmed by 4 bases and J by 2 bases, 8 bases remained unmatched. The CDR3 nucleotides are TGTGCCAGCAGCTCGGGTCCGGGACAGGCCTACAATGAGCAGTTCTTC. Translation: CASSSGPGQAYNEQFF.

In its sample, this clonotype was seen many times. V and J are TRBV4-3 and TRBJ1-4, with TRBD1 identical over 9 bases. J gave up 11 bases and V 0 bases, and 10 bases lay outside the gene matches. CDR1 is LGHNA and CDR2 is YSLEER in the germline V gene. The CDR3 extends over 16 amino acids. DNA of the CDR3: TGCGCCAGCAGCCAAGAATTGATGATTGGGACAGGGAAACTGTTTTTT. This encodes CASSQELMIGTGKLFF.

The chain uses TRBV6-5 and TRBJ2-5; TRBD2 might be the D (5 bases). The CDR3 is made up of 15 amino acids. Germline assignment: CDR1 MNHEY and CDR2 SVGAGI. V lost 6 bases and J 3 bases, leaving 17 bases between the germline ends. The DNA for the CDR3 is TGTGCCAGCAGACCAGGAGGCCGAACCGAAGAGACCCAGTACTTC. Protein product: CASRPGGRTEETQYF.

This clonotype showed up just a few times. This chain joins TRBV5-5 and TRBJ1-2, with unresolved D. V lost 5 bases, J lost 3 bases, and 11 bases lay in between. This CDR3 has 13 amino acids. Germline V gene sequence: CDR1 SGHKS, CDR2 YYEKEE (reference sequence). In DNA form, the CDR3 reads TGTGCCAGCAGAGAGGGAGGGCACTATGGCTACACCTTC. Encoded protein: CASREGGHYGYTF. Using reference TRBV5-5 and TRBJ1-2 for the parts outside the CDR3, the full variable domain is DAGVTQSPTHLIKTRGQQVTLRCSPISGHKSVSWYQQVLGQGPQFIFQYYEKEERGRGNFPDRFSARQFPNYSSELNVNALLLGDSALYLCASREGGHYGYTFGSGTRLTVV.

The V gene is TRBV6-5, the J gene TRBJ1-2; D unresolved. The V gene's germline CDR1 is MNHEY and CDR2 SVGAGI. Trimming pared 0 bases from V and 8 bases from J, leaving 16 bases between. The length of the CDR3 is 15 residues. The CDR3 is CASSYSRWSRGGYTF. The CDR3 DNA reads as TGTGCCAGCAGTTACTCGAGATGGTCTCGAGGCGGCTACACCTTC.

This clonotype was seen many times. The rearrangement uses TRBV11-1 and TRBJ2-7; D unresolved. Germline-derived CDR1 and CDR2 are SGHAT and FQDESV (reference sequence). The CDR3 is 13 residues long. V gave up 5 bases and J gave up 4 bases, with 12 bases separating them. The CDR3 bases are TGTGCCAGCAGCCCATCCGAACAGTACGAGCAGTACGTC. Translating it yields CASSPSEQYEQYV.

The rearrangement links TRBV10-3 to TRBJ1-5; D call uncertain. The V end lost 6 bases, the J end lost 7 bases, and 13 bases lay between the germline ends. This CDR3 is 13 amino acids long. Germline V CDR1 and CDR2: ENHRY, SYGVKD. Here the CDR3 DNA reads TGTGCCATCAGCCCAGGAGTTGGACAGCCCCAGCATTTT. It translates to CAISPGVGQPQHF.

This chain joins TRBV28 and TRBJ1-1, with 8 positions matching TRBD1. There are 14 residues in the CDR3. V gave up 5 bases and J gave up 4 bases; unmatched junction bases: 6. CDR1 and CDR2 (germline): MDHEN, SYDVKM. The CDR3 sequence is CASSPGQGGTEAFF. The CDR3, as DNA: TGTGCCAGCAGTCCAGGACAGGGTGGCACTGAAGCTTTCTTT.

The table lists this clonotype with many counts. J is TRBJ2-2 and V is TRBV7-2, with D possibly matching TRBD2 (5 bases). V was clipped by 3 bases and J by 3 bases, with 17 bases between them. This CDR3 is built from 17 residues. Per the germline V gene, CDR1 is SGHTA and CDR2 is FQGNSA. In DNA form, the CDR3 reads TGTGCCAGCAGCTTGTCAAGCGGTGAACTTTACACCGGGGAGCTGTTTTTT. Translated, it gives CASSLSSGELYTGELFF. Filled out from reference TRBV7-2 and TRBJ2-2, the complete variable domain reads GAGVSQSPSNKVTEKGKDVELRCDPISGHTALYWYRQSLGQGLEFLIYFQGNSAPDKSGLPSDRFSAERTGGSVSTLTIQRTQQEDSAVYLCASSLSSGELYTGELFFGEGSRLTVL.

J is TRBJ1-2 and V is TRBV15; D unresolved. The CDR3 has 12 amino acids. The V and J ends lost 4 bases and 8 bases respectively, with 11 bases between them. Germline-derived CDR1 and CDR2 are LNHNV and YYDKDF (reference sequence). CDR3 amino acids: CATSTAMGGYTF. In nucleotides, the CDR3 is TGTGCCACCAGCACGGCCATGGGCGGCTACACCTTC. The entire variable domain, with the rest obtained from reference TRBV15 and TRBJ1-2, is as follows: DAMVIQNPRYQVTQFGKPVTLSCSQTLNHNVMYWYQQKSSQAPKLLFHYYDKDFNNEADTPDNFQSRRPNTSFCFLDIRSPGLGDTAMYLCATSTAMGGYTFGSGTRLTVV.

This clonotype was recorded at least ten times. This chain links TRBV20-1 with TRBJ1-2; 7 bases match TRBD1. This CDR3 region has 13 residues. Germline CDR1 DFQATT, CDR2 SNEGSKA (reference sequence). The J segment lost 3 bases and the V segment lost 0 bases, leaving 1 base of the junction unmatched. CDR3 sequence: CSARDQGDYGYTF. In nucleotides, the CDR3 is TGCAGTGCTAGAGACCAGGGGGACTATGGCTACACCTTC.

As for this clonotype: A read error may produce the germline difference seen at one junction end. V usage is TRBV4-2 and J usage is TRBJ2-3; TRBD2 aligns across 9 bases. This CDR3 comprises 18 residues. The germline gives CDR1 LGHNA, CDR2 YNFKEQ. The DNA for the CDR3 is TGTGGCAGCAGCCAAGACTCGCGGGGGGGCTTTCTTACAGATACGCAGTATTTT. Translating gives CGSSQDSRGGFLTDTQYF.

About this clonotype: Compared with germline, one end of the junction differs, possibly owing to a read error. The gene calls are TRBV7-2 and TRBJ1-2; 10 bases agree with TRBD1. CDR1 SGHTA and CDR2 FQGNSA come from the germline V gene. The CDR3 is 14 amino acids. In DNA form, the CDR3 reads TGTGCCAGCACCTTAGACAGGGGGCCTGGTGGCTACACCTTC. Translating gives CASTLDRGPGGYTF.

This rearrangement joins TRBV12-3 or TRBV12-4 to TRBJ2-7, with 9 bases identical to TRBD1. The CDR3 runs to 18 residues. V dropped 4 bases and J dropped 3; count of bases not matched to a gene: 16. The CDR3 coding sequence is TGTGCCAGCAGTTCCCCCCGGGACAGGGCGTTAATTGGCTACGAGCAGTACTTC. This sequence encodes CASSSPRDRALIGYEQYF.